Presented here are 3 T cell receptor beta chains from one specimen sequenced in a study of blood T cell repertoires in COVID-19. Repertoires were generated with immunoSEQ multiplex PCR, while TCRdb's copy carries only in-frame clones and drops some. The sample contains around 150,000 clones, roughly 85% of which appear only once. Sequenced: peripheral blood. Receptors were obtained from a human donor with acute or convalescent COVID-19. The donor label of this sample is uncertain.

The gene calls are TRBV19 and TRBJ1-3; unclear D gene. The CDR3 is 17 residues long. Per the germline V gene, CDR1 is LNHDA and CDR2 is SQIVND (reference sequence). With 2 bases removed from V and 0 bases from J, the gap between germline ends came to 14 bases. The CDR3 loop is CASSILIFESSGNTIYF. The CDR3 bases are TGTGCCAGTAGTATATTAATTTTTGAGAGCTCTGGAAACACCATATATTTT.

V is TRBV7-3 and J is TRBJ1-2; D is unresolved. The CDR3 extends over 14 amino acids. Germline V CDR1 and CDR2: SGHTA, FQGTGA. V gave up 0 bases and J gave up 1 base, with 6 bases separating them. CDR3 DNA: TGTGCCAGCAGCTTAACGTCCGGTAACTATGGCTACACCTTC. It encodes CASSLTSGNYGYTF.

This chain connects TRBV24-1 to TRBJ1-4; D is undetermined. The ends were cut back, 5 bases at V and 3 bases at J, with 12 bases in the middle. This CDR3 spans 15 amino acids. Germline lookup yields CDR1 KGHDR and CDR2 SFDVKD. Written as DNA, the CDR3 is TGTGCCACCAGTGCGGGATCCGGCGCTAATGAAAAACTGTTTTTT. Protein sequence: CATSAGSGANEKLFF.